This T cell receptor beta chain was captured by sequencing in a study of long-term antiretroviral therapy in people with HIV. The ends were cut back, 4 bases at V and 3 bases at J, with 9 bases in the middle. Germline lookup yields CDR1 MDHEN and CDR2 SYDVKM. The length of the CDR3 is 13 residues. Study conclusions and caveats: In the period from about 2003 to 2018, blood was collected, possibly under older ART regimens.

HIV-positive participants were all treated in the United States. Version v3.0 of the immunoSEQ assay ran at survey level. Only in-frame clones appear in the TCRdb table, and some are missing; sequencing was by immunoSEQ multiplex PCR. The data contain 9,000 to 10,000 clones, 81% of them singletons. As regards this clone: As yet, its antigen is unknown.

The chain links TRBV28 to TRBJ1-2; D ambiguous. The sample here was unsorted PBMCs, taken 0.7 years after starting antiretroviral therapy. The sequence was obtained from a man aged 40-50 years with HIV. In DNA, the CDR3 is TGTGCCAGCAGTTCGGACCGGTACTATGGCTACACCTTC. Its protein is CASSSDRYYGYTF.